A selection of T cell receptor beta chains follows, all from one sample in a study of human T cells and chemical hapten exposure. TCRdb reanalysed the RACE reads using MiXCR and keeps one entry per CDR3 protein. The repertoire holds fewer than 85,000 distinct CDR3 sequences, with approximately 10% as singletons. The sample in question was whole blood, obtained in connection with sensitization to the hapten diphenylcyclopropenone (DPC). All receptors come from a man aged 18-30 years with alopecia areata. Some clones in this sample may be carry-over from other donors' samples. Each CDR3 is given with its conserved first and last residue. The D gene is left open where the match is weak. Clone sizes are given selectively: once, few, many, or a class where the clone is expanded.

>TRBV12-3/TRBV12-4|few|TRBJ2-2|TRBD1
TGTGCCAGCAGCCATCGACAGGGAATCGGGGAGCTGTTTTTT
CASSHRQGIGELFF
>TRBV6-6|.|TRBJ1-5|TRBD1
TGTGCCAGCAGTTACGACACAGGGGTAAAAGGTCAGCCCCAGCATTTT
CASSYDTGVKGQPQHF
>TRBV20-1|many|TRBJ1-1|.
TGCAGTGCTAGAGAGTCGGGCGGAGGGGACACTGAAGCTTTCTTT
CSARESGGGDTEAFF
>TRBV7-3|many|TRBJ2-1|TRBD1
TGTGCCAGCAGTATGACAGGGCCCGATGAGCAGTTCTTC
CASSMTGPDEQFF
>TRBV4-3|many|TRBJ2-3|.
TGCGCCAGCAGCCGAGACCACACGAGGGGGTCTAGCACAGATACGCAGTATTTT
CASSRDHTRGSSTDTQYF
>TRBV11-2|many|TRBJ1-2|.
TGTGCCAGCACTGGGAATAACTATGGCTACACCTTC
CASTGNNYGYTF
>TRBV20-1|many|TRBJ1-2|.
TGCAGTGCTGAGCTCCCGGCAAACTATGGCTACACCTTC
CSAELPANYGYTF
>TRBV7-9|many|TRBJ2-1|.
TGTGCCAGCAGCTTAGTTGGGCCCGGGGCCTACAATGAGCAGTTCTTC
CASSLVGPGAYNEQFF
>TRBV4-3|.|TRBJ2-3|TRBD2
TGCGCCAGCAGCCAAGACCTAGCGGTTTCTAGCACAGATACGCAGTATTTT
CASSQDLAVSSTDTQYF
>TRBV27|.|TRBJ2-7|.
TGTGCCAGCAGTGTTCTGGGTAGCCCCCGTAGAAGCTACGAGCAGTACTTC
CASSVLGSPRRSYEQYF
>TRBV7-9|many|TRBJ1-5|.
TGTGCCAGCAGCTTTGGGCGTTATCAGCCCCAGCATTTT
CASSFGRYQPQHF